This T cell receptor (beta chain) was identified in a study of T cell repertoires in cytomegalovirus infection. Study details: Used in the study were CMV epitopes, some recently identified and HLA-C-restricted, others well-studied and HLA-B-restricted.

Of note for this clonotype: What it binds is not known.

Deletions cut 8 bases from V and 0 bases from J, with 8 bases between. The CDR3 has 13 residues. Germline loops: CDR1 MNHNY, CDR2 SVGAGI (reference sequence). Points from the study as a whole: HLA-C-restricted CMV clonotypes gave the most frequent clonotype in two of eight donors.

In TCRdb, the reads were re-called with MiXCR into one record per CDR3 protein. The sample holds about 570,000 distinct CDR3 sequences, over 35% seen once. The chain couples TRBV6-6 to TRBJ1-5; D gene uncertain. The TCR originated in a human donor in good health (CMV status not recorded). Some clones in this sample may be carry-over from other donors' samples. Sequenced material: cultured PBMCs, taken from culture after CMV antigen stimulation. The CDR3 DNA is TGTGCCAGCTTAGACGTTAGCAATCAGCCCCAGCATTTT. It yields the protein CASLDVSNQPQHF.